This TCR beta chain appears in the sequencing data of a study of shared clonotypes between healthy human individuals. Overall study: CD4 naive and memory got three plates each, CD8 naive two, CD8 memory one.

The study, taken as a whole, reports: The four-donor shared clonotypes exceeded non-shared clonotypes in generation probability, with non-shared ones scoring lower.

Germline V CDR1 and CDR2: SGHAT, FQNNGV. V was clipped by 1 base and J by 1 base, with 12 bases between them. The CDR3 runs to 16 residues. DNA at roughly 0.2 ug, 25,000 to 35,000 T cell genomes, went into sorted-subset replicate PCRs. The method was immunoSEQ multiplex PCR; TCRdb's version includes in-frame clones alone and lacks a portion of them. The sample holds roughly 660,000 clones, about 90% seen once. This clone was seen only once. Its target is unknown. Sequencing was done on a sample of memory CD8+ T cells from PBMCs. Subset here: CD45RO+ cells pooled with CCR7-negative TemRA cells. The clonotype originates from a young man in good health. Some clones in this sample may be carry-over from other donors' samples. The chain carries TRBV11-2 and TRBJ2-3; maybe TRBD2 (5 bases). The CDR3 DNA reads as TGTGCCAGCAGCTTAGCCTGGGGAGCCCGCACAGATACGCAGTATTTT. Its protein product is CASSLAWGARTDTQYF.